The 18 T cell receptor beta chains presented below share a single source sample, sequenced in a study of blood T cell repertoires in COVID-19. Assay: immunoSEQ multiplex PCR; the TCRdb copy retains only in-frame clones and omits some. The sample holds around 320,000 clones, nearly 90% seen once. Material: PBMCs or T cells enriched from blood (not recorded which). The receptors here all came from a woman in her late teens or twenties with acute COVID-19.

This clone was observed a single time. The gene calls are TRBV5-5 and TRBJ2-1; D is unclear. Trimming stripped 2 bases from V and 7 bases from J, with 13 bases between. The V gene's germline CDR1 is SGHKS and CDR2 YYEKEE (reference sequence). CDR3 length equals 14 residues. In DNA, the CDR3 is TGTGCCAGCAGCTTTCAACTCCCTAGTAATGAGCAGTTCTTC. Its translation is CASSFQLPSNEQFF.

Worth noting for this clone: One end of the junction fails to match germline, which may point to a read error. The V call is TRBV11-2, the J call TRBJ2-7, with D possibly being TRBD1 (6 bases). The CDR3 loop spans 13 amino acids. Germline V gene lookup returns CDR1 SGHAT and CDR2 FQNNGV. The CDR3, as DNA: TGTGCCAGCAGCTTAGACCCCGGCCAGGGGCGCCACTTC. Encoded protein: CASSLDPGQGRHF.

This chain joins TRBV19 and TRBJ2-7, with D tentatively TRBD1 (5 bases). The V gene lost 3 bases and the J gene lost 0 bases, with 9 bases spanning the gap. This CDR3 spans 14 amino acids. CDR1 and CDR2 (germline): LNHDA, SQIVND (reference sequence). The CDR3 DNA sequence: TGTGCCAGTAGTATGGGGCAGGGCTCCTACGAGCAGTACTTC. It encodes CASSMGQGSYEQYF.

The chain recombines TRBV10-2 with TRBJ2-7, with TRBD1 identical over 9 bases. The junction had 16 bases not matched to a gene; V was cut back by 10 bases and J by 3 bases. Germline CDR1 WSHSY, CDR2 SAAADI. CDR3 length: 16 amino acids. The CDR3 nucleotides are TGCGCCATCCGGGACGGTTTGGGACAGGGAGTCTACGAGCAGTACTTC. Translation gives CAIRDGLGQGVYEQYF.

The chain combines TRBV3-1 (or the pseudogene TRBV3-2) with TRBJ2-7; TRBD2 agrees at 12 bases. Germline V gene sequence: CDR1 LGHDT, CDR2 YNNKEL (reference sequence). The CDR3 is 18 residues long. V lost 6 bases and J lost 0; bases outside the gene matches: 12. CDR3 DNA: TGTGCCAGCAGTCCTGGACTAGCGGGGATACTAAGCTCCTACGAGCAGTACTTC. Amino acid sequence: CASSPGLAGILSSYEQYF.

The J gene is TRBJ2-5, the V gene TRBV29-1; a possible D gene is TRBD1 (6 bases). This CDR3 is built from 15 residues. Looked up from germline, CDR1 is SQVTM and CDR2 is ANQGSEA. V gave up 5 bases and J gave up 1 base, with 17 bases separating them. The chain's CDR3 is CSVPQTGLSQETQYF. The CDR3 region has the DNA TGCAGCGTTCCCCAGACAGGTCTTTCCCAAGAGACCCAGTACTTC.

The rearrangement joins TRBV18 to TRBJ1-6; TRBD1 is a possible D gene (5 bases). V lost 6 bases and J lost 6, with 12 bases in between. Germline V gene data show CDR1 as KGHSH and CDR2 as LQKENI. The CDR3 spans 14 residues. CDR3: CASSQGTANSPLHF. CDR3 DNA: TGTGCCAGCTCCCAAGGGACTGCTAATTCACCCCTCCACTTT.

The CDR3 DNA follows: TGTGCCACCAACTCAGCAGGGGAGGGGACCCAGTACTTC. Amino acid sequence: CATNSAGEGTQYF. V gene TRBV7-9 combines with J gene TRBJ2-5; TRBD2 is a possible D gene (7 bases). This CDR3 region has 13 residues. The germline V and J ends were trimmed by 10 bases and 7 bases, with 19 bases remaining between them. Looked up from germline, CDR1 is SEHNR and CDR2 is FQNEAQ (reference sequence).

The J gene is TRBJ2-3, the V gene TRBV5-1, with 8 bases lining up with TRBD2. The CDR3 runs to 17 residues. The J segment lost 2 bases and the V segment lost 1 base, leaving 9 bases of the junction unmatched. Looked up from germline, CDR1 is SGHRS and CDR2 is YFSETQ. CDR3 bases: TGCGCCAGCAGCTTGACCCCTAGCGGGCGCCCCACAGATACGCAGTATTTT. Protein sequence: CASSLTPSGRPTDTQYF.

This clone was seen a few times. This chain uses TRBV30 with TRBJ1-2, with 8 bases matching TRBD1. Germline CDR1 reads GTSNPN; CDR2 reads SVGIG (reference sequence). After removal of 0 bases from V and 4 bases from J, the junction contained 4 bases not matched to a gene. The CDR3 runs to 14 residues. The CDR3 DNA reads as TGTGCCTGGAGTGTGCGTGGACAGGGCTATGGCTACACCTTC. Its translation: CAWSVRGQGYGYTF.

The chain links TRBV6-5 to TRBJ1-5, with D possibly matching TRBD1 (5 bases). Trimming stripped 4 bases from V and 5 bases from J, with 12 bases between. Looked up from germline, CDR1 is MNHEY and CDR2 is SVGAGI. The CDR3 consists of 14 residues. CDR3 in amino acids: CASSSITGDQPQHF. The CDR3 bases are TGTGCCAGCAGTTCAATTACGGGGGATCAGCCCCAGCATTTT.

CDR3 in DNA: TGTGCCAGCAGCCCCGCCCGACAGGGGAGAAACGAGCAGTACTTC. As protein: CASSPARQGRNEQYF. The chain combines TRBV7-9 with TRBJ2-7; 8 bases are a match to TRBD1. V lost 5 bases to trimming and J lost 5 bases; unmatched junction nucleotides: 11. Germline CDR1 SEHNR, CDR2 FQNEAQ (reference sequence). This CDR3 spans 15 amino acids.

The CDR3 coding sequence is TGTGCCAGCACAGCGGGAGTTTGGGCAGATACGCAGTATTTT. Translated: CASTAGVWADTQYF. The chain recombines TRBV2 with TRBJ2-3; 8 bases match TRBD2. The CDR3 covers 14 residues. V lost 7 bases and J lost 4; bases outside the gene matches: 7. Germline CDR1 SNHLY, CDR2 FYNNEI.

V and J are TRBV6-5 and TRBJ2-1; D possibly corresponds to TRBD2 (6 bases). The CDR3 runs to 15 residues. CDR1 is MNHEY, CDR2 SVGAGI, per germline. Trimming stripped 7 bases from V and 6 bases from J, with 19 bases between. Here the CDR3 DNA reads TGTGCCAGCATTCTCACCTCCGGGACTTCCAATGAGCAGTTCTTC. As protein: CASILTSGTSNEQFF.

The rearrangement links TRBV19 to TRBJ2-7, with TRBD2 identical over 11 bases. V was clipped by 7 bases and J by 2 bases; unmatched bases: 4. The CDR3 contains 14 residues. Germline V gives CDR1 LNHDA, CDR2 SQIVND (reference sequence). CDR3 in amino acids: CASKLAGEAYEQYF. In DNA, the CDR3 is TGTGCCAGTAAACTAGCGGGAGAAGCCTACGAGCAGTACTTC.

J is TRBJ2-6 and V is TRBV18, with D hard to call. The CDR3 sequence is 13 residues long. The germline V and J ends were trimmed by 0 bases and 12 bases, with 9 bases remaining between them. Per germline, CDR1 KGHSH and CDR2 LQKENI. The CDR3 spells CASSPPSGSVLTF. The CDR3 DNA follows: TGTGCCAGCTCACCACCCTCGGGTAGCGTCCTGACTTTC.

This clone turned up a few times. The rearrangement links TRBV11-3 to TRBJ1-2; a possible D gene is TRBD1 (5 bases). V was cut by 5 bases and J by 3 bases, with 10 bases left in between. This CDR3 is 13 amino acids long. CDR1 SGHNT and CDR2 YENEEA come from the germline V gene. CDR3 in amino acids: CASSKWGDYGYTF. The CDR3 DNA is TGTGCCAGCAGCAAATGGGGGGACTATGGCTACACCTTC. Full variable domain (rest looked up from reference TRBV11-3 and TRBJ1-2): EAGVVQSPRYKIIEKKQPVAFWCNPISGHNTLYWYLQNLGQGPELLIRYENEEAVDDSQLPKDRFSAERLKGVDSTLKIQPAELGDSAVYLCASSKWGDYGYTFGSGTRLTVV.

This clone appeared once. The J gene is TRBJ1-5, the V gene TRBV6-1; a weak D match, TRBD1 (5 bases). In germline, CDR1 is MNHNS, CDR2 SASEGT. Trimming took 0 bases from V and 1 from J, leaving 13 bases between them. The CDR3 has 17 residues. The CDR3 coding sequence is TGTGCCAGCAGTGAAGCGCCGGGGGTGTTGAGCAATCAGCCCCAGCATTTT. It codes for CASSEAPGVLSNQPQHF.